Here is one T cell receptor (beta chain) with its context. This sample is drawn from a study of blood T cell repertoires in COVID-19. About the study: From T cells, B-cell-depleted T cells, or PBMCs came the material, which was cDNA or gDNA.

Original data processing: Amplifying reference gene primers gave estimates of nucleated cell counts. Repertoires were generated with immunoSEQ multiplex PCR, while TCRdb's copy carries only in-frame clones and drops some. The D gene and trimming were derived from the DNA, and the V and J assignments and clone size from that table. Among some 190,000 clones listed, around 76% were seen once. Participant age was 18 to 89 years, and participants resided in approximately 24 US areas. V was pared by 4 bases and J by 2 bases, with 4 bases of the junction left unmatched. The V gene's germline CDR1 is SGHTA and CDR2 FQGTGA. This CDR3 is built from 15 residues.

Sequencing was done on a sample of PBMCs or T cells enriched from blood (not recorded which). The chain has TRBV7-3 and TRBJ2-2; 7 bases map to TRBD2. The receptor's source is a woman between 50 and 59 years old with acute COVID-19. The CDR3 sequence: CASSSGLPNTGELFF. The CDR3 region has the DNA TGTGCCAGCAGCTCGGGACTACCTAACACCGGGGAGCTGTTTTTT. Full variable domain (rest looked up from reference TRBV7-3 and TRBJ2-2): GAGVSQTPSNKVTEKGKYVELRCDPISGHTALYWYRQSLGQGPEFLIYFQGTGAADDSGLPNDRFFAVRPEGSVSTLKIQRTERGDSAVYLCASSSGLPNTGELFFGEGSRLTVL.